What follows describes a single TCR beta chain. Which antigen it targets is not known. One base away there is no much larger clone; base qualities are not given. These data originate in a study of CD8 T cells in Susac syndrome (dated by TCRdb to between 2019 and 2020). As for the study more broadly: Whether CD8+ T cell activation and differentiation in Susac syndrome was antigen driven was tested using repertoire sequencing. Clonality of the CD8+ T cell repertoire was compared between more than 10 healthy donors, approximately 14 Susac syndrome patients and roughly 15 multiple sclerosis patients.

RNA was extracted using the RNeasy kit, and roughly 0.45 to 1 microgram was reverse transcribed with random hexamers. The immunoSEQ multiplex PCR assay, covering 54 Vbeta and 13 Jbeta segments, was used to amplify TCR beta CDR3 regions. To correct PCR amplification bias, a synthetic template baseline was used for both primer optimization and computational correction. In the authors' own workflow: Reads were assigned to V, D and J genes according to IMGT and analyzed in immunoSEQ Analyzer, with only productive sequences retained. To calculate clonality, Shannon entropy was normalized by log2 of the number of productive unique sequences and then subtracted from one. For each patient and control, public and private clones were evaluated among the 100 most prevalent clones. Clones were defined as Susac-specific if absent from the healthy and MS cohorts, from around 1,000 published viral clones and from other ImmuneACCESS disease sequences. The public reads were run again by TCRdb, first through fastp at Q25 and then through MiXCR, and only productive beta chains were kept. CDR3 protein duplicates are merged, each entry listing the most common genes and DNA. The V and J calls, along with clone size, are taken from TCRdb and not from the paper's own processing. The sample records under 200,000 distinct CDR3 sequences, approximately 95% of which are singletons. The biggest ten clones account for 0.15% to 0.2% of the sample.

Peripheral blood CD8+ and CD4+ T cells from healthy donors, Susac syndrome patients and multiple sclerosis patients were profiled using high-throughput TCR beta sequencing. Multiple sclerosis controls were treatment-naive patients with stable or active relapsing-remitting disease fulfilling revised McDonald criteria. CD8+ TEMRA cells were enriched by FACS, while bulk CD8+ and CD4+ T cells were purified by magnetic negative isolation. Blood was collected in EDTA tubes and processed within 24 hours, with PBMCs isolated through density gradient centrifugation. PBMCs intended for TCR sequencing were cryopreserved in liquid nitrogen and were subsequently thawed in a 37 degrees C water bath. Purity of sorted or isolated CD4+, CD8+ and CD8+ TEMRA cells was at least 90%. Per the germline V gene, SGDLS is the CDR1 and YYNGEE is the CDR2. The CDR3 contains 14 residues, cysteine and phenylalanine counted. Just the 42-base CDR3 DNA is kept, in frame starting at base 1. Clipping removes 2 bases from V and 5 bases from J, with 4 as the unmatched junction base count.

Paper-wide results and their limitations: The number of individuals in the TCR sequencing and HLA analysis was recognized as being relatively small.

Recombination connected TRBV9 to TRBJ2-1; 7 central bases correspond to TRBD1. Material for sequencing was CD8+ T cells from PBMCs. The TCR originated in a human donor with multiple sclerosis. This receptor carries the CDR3 CASSVGDSNNEQFF. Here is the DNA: TGTGCCAGCAGCGTGGGGGACAGTAACAATGAGCAGTTCTTC.